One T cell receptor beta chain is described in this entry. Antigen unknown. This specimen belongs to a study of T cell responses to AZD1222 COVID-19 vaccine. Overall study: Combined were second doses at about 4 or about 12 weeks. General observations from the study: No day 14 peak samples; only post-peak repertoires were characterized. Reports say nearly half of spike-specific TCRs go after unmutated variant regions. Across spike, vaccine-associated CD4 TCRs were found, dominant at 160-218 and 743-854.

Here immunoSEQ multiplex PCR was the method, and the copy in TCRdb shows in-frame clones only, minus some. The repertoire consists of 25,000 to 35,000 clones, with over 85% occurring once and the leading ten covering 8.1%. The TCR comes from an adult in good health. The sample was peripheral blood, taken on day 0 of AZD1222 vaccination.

In DNA, the CDR3 is TGTGCCAGCAGCGCTATCCAGGGGGTGAACACTGAAGCTTTCTTT. Translation: CASSAIQGVNTEAFF. The J gene is TRBJ1-1, the V gene TRBV9; TRBD1 matches 7 bases. Germline V CDR1 and CDR2: SGDLS, YYNGEE. V dropped 3 bases and J dropped 0; count of bases not matched to a gene: 5. CDR3 length: 15 residues.